The next 32 T cell receptor beta chains were all read from a single sample in a study of T cells after yellow fever vaccination. TCRdb used MiXCR to reprocess the 5' RACE reads, holding one entry per CDR3 protein. This sample has more than 95,000 distinct CDR3 sequences; roughly 6.7% occur once, and the top ten carry approximately 2.7%. The starting material was CD4+ T cells sorted from PBMCs, obtained less than 11 days after the first yellow fever vaccination. These receptor sequences come from a man aged 18 to 35 who received the YFV17D yellow fever vaccine.

This clonotype appeared many times. The chain is built from TRBV4-2 and TRBJ2-2; D gene ambiguous. Germline V gene lookup returns CDR1 LGHNA and CDR2 YNFKEQ. This CDR3 is 16 amino acids long. V dropped 0 bases and J dropped 1 base, with 9 bases sitting between them. CDR3 sequence (DNA): TGTGCCAGCAGCCAAGATCCGCCGGGGAACACCGGGGAGCTGTTTTTT. Translated: CASSQDPPGNTGELFF.

This clonotype was detected ten times or more. V gene TRBV7-8 combines with J gene TRBJ2-2; 10 bases match TRBD2. This CDR3 region has 15 residues. With 5 bases clipped from V and 2 bases from J, the junction kept 2 bases outside the gene matches. Germline CDR1 is SGHVS and CDR2 is FQNEAQ. This CDR3 is CASSGLAVNTGELFF. In nucleotides, the CDR3 is TGTGCCAGCAGCGGACTAGCGGTCAACACCGGGGAGCTGTTTTTT.

This clonotype was seen a few times. V is TRBV3-1 and J is TRBJ1-4; possible D gene TRBD1, 5 bases. Trimming left V 6 bases short and J 8 bases short, with 16 bases between. This CDR3 contains 14 residues. The germline CDR1 and CDR2 sequences are LGHDT and YNNKEL (reference sequence). The DNA of the CDR3 is TGTGCCAGCAGACTGGCCGGGACCGACGAAAAACTGTTTTTT. This sequence encodes CASRLAGTDEKLFF. Full variable domain (missing parts from reference TRBV3-1 and TRBJ1-4): DTAVSQTPKYLVTQMGNDKSIKCEQNLGHDTMYWYKQDSKKFLKIMFSYNNKELIINETVPNRFSPKSPDKAHLNLHINSLELGDSAVYFCASRLAGTDEKLFFGSGTQLSVL.

This clonotype appeared many times. This chain joins TRBV7-2 and TRBJ1-1; no clear D gene. CDR1 and CDR2 from the germline V gene are SGHTA and FQGNSA. The CDR3 spans 13 residues. The V and J ends lost 4 bases and 4 bases respectively, with 10 bases between them. The CDR3 spells CASSSTGFTEAFF. The DNA of the CDR3 is TGTGCCAGCAGCTCTACGGGTTTCACTGAAGCTTTCTTT.

This clonotype was observed at least ten times. The rearrangement uses TRBV5-6 and TRBJ1-5; D may be TRBD1 (6 bases). The CDR3 consists of 13 residues. The germline CDR1 and CDR2 sequences are SGHDT and YYEEEE. V was clipped by 3 bases and J by 9 bases, with 13 bases between them. CDR3 amino acids: CASSSIRGSPQHF. The CDR3 DNA reads TGTGCCAGCAGCTCCATCAGGGGATCGCCCCAGCATTTT.

This clonotype was detected ten times or more. This chain connects TRBV7-2 to TRBJ2-7; no clear D. Germline V gene lookup returns CDR1 SGHTA and CDR2 FQGNSA. The CDR3 runs 14 residues. Trimming pared 5 bases from V and 7 bases from J, leaving 18 bases between. The CDR3 bases are TGTGCCAGCAGCACGGCGGCACTTCCTGGGGAGCAGTACTTC. The encoded protein is CASSTAALPGEQYF.

This clonotype has a count of ten or more. The V and J genes are TRBV18 and TRBJ2-5; D gene ambiguous. Germline V CDR1 and CDR2: KGHSH, LQKENI. Deletions cut 2 bases from V and 5 bases from J, with 6 bases between. The CDR3 has 12 amino acids. Written as DNA, the CDR3 is TGTGCCAGCTCACCAAGGTTGGAGACCCAGTACTTC. Translating it yields CASSPRLETQYF.

The chain employs TRBV12-3 or TRBV12-4 and TRBJ2-6; D gene ambiguous. The CDR3 has 16 amino acids. The V and J ends lost 1 base and 2 bases respectively, with 9 bases between them. CDR3: CASSLGFLAGANVLTF. As DNA, the CDR3 is TGTGCCAGCAGTTTAGGGTTTCTGGCTGGGGCCAACGTCCTGACTTTC.

This clonotype was counted at least ten times. The chain is built from TRBV9 and TRBJ1-6, with D perhaps matching TRBD1 (5 bases). The CDR3 extends over 15 amino acids. Trimming left V 4 bases short and J 3 bases short, with 11 bases between. The germline V gene has CDR1 SGDLS and CDR2 YYNGEE. The CDR3 protein is CASSPRRDYNSPLHF. The CDR3 nucleotides are TGTGCCAGCAGCCCCCGCAGGGACTATAATTCACCCCTCCACTTT.

There are many counts of this clonotype. The genes are TRBV4-2 and TRBJ2-4; D tentatively fits TRBD1 or TRBD2 (6 bases each). The germline V gene encodes CDR1 LGHNA and CDR2 YNFKEQ. Trimming pared 8 bases from V and 0 bases from J, leaving 14 bases between. The CDR3 loop spans 15 amino acids. CDR3 residues: CASGSGGLAKNIQYF. As DNA, the CDR3 is TGTGCCAGCGGGTCCGGGGGCCTAGCCAAAAACATTCAGTACTTC.

This clonotype was seen at least ten times. This sequence joins TRBV7-3 and TRBJ2-5; D is uncertain. From germline, CDR1 is SGHTA and CDR2 FQGTGA. CDR3 length: 14 amino acids. Trimming stripped 5 bases from V and 4 bases from J, with 14 bases between. The CDR3 loop is CASSPRVLGETQYF. In nucleotides, the CDR3 is TGTGCCAGCAGCCCCCGTGTCCTGGGAGAGACCCAGTACTTC.

The CDR3 DNA reads TGCGCCAGCATGAGGGAGACCCAGTACTTC. It translates to CASMRETQYF. The chain links TRBV10-1 to TRBJ2-5; the D is unclear. The ends were cut back, 7 bases at V and 5 bases at J, with 5 bases in the middle. Per the germline V gene, CDR1 is WNHNN and CDR2 is SYGVQD (reference sequence). The CDR3 consists of 10 residues.

At least ten counts were recorded for this clonotype. The gene calls are TRBV12-3 or TRBV12-4 and TRBJ1-5; unclear D gene. Between the trimmed V and J ends, which lost 5 bases and 1 base, there was a span of 6 bases. The CDR3 consists of 13 residues. This CDR3 is CASSTGSNQPQHF. The CDR3 coding sequence is TGTGCCAGCAGTACCGGGAGCAATCAGCCCCAGCATTTT.

This clonotype was seen at least ten times. The V gene is TRBV4-1, the J gene TRBJ2-7, with D tentatively TRBD1 (7 bases). The length of the CDR3 is 16 residues. CDR1 is MGHRA, CDR2 YSYEKL, per germline. V dropped 3 bases and J dropped 1 base, with 16 bases sitting between them. This chain's CDR3 is CASSHEPQGGSYEQYF. DNA of the CDR3: TGCGCCAGCAGCCACGAGCCTCAGGGGGGATCCTACGAGCAGTACTTC.

This clonotype appeared many times. The V gene is TRBV5-5, the J gene TRBJ2-3; 9 bases map to TRBD2. Looked up from germline, CDR1 is SGHKS and CDR2 is YYEKEE (reference sequence). With V trimmed by 4 bases and J by 0 bases, 6 bases remained unmatched. The CDR3 runs 16 residues. The CDR3 nucleotides are TGTGCCAGCAGCATACCCGGGACTAGCAGCACAGATACGCAGTATTTT. Protein sequence: CASSIPGTSSTDTQYF.

This clonotype was detected ten times or more. CDR3 DNA sequence: TGCGCCAGCAGCTCGGCACCGGTGGGGGCCACTTTGAACACTGAAGCTTTCTTT. This gives the protein CASSSAPVGATLNTEAFF. This chain connects TRBV5-1 to TRBJ1-1; tentative D call: TRBD1 (6 bases). Germline V gives CDR1 SGHRS, CDR2 YFSETQ. CDR3 length equals 18 residues. The ends were cut back, 3 bases at V and 0 bases at J, with 21 bases in the middle.

This clonotype was seen many times. This chain uses TRBV20-1 with TRBJ2-3; D is perhaps TRBD2 (7 bases). Deletions cut 3 bases from V and 1 base from J, with 11 bases between. The CDR3 covers 14 residues. Germline CDR1 and CDR2: DFQATT and SNEGSKA (reference sequence). The CDR3 DNA reads TGCAGTGCTAGTTGGGGGGGCGGCACAGATACGCAGTATTTT. Residues: CSASWGGGTDTQYF.

This chain connects TRBV4-3 to TRBJ1-4; D gene ambiguous. In germline, CDR1 is LGHNA, CDR2 YSLEER. This CDR3 contains 16 residues. The V gene lost 1 base and the J gene lost 5 bases, with 14 bases spanning the gap. CDR3 sequence reads: CASSQGSGRTNEKLFF. DNA of the CDR3: TGCGCCAGCAGCCAAGGGTCCGGCAGAACCAATGAAAAACTGTTTTTT.

Ten or more counts support this clonotype. The chain joins TRBV18 to TRBJ1-1, with 10 positions matching TRBD1. From germline, CDR1 is KGHSH and CDR2 LQKENI. This CDR3 comprises 19 residues. The J segment lost 2 bases and the V segment lost 3 bases, leaving 15 bases of the junction unmatched. DNA for the CDR3: TGTGCCAGCTCACCTTCCCCGGGACAGGGGAAGGGTGGAAACACTGAAGCTTTCTTT. Its translation: CASSPSPGQGKGGNTEAFF.

There are many counts of this clonotype. The chain employs TRBV12-3 or TRBV12-4 and TRBJ1-6, with D possibly being TRBD1 (5 bases). This CDR3 is built from 17 residues. Trimming shortened V by 3 bases and J by 8 bases, and 20 bases separated the two germline ends. Here the CDR3 reads CASSLGIRGRDDSPLHF. CDR3 DNA: TGTGCCAGCAGTTTGGGAATAAGGGGCCGTGATGATTCACCCCTCCACTTT.

This clonotype was seen repeatedly, ten times or more. The chain recombines TRBV18 with TRBJ1-1; D is uncertain. Germline V gene lookup returns CDR1 KGHSH and CDR2 LQKENI. V was shortened by 1 base and J by 0 bases, with 9 bases between the two germline ends. This CDR3 spans 15 amino acids. The CDR3: CASSPLEEMNTEAFF. CDR3 sequence (DNA): TGTGCCAGCTCACCACTTGAGGAAATGAACACTGAAGCTTTCTTT.

This clonotype was counted at least ten times. This chain connects TRBV12-3 or TRBV12-4 to TRBJ2-5, with 9 bases identical to TRBD1. The CDR3 loop spans 14 amino acids. J gave up 5 bases and V 4 bases, and 5 bases lay outside the gene matches. The DNA for the CDR3 is TGTGCCAGCAGTTCCACAGGGGGCGAGGAGACCCAGTACTTC. Amino acids: CASSSTGGEETQYF.

Ten or more counts support this clonotype. The chain carries TRBV6-2 or TRBV6-3 and TRBJ1-1; D is uncertain. Trimming pared 4 bases from V and 1 base from J, leaving 10 bases between. The CDR3 is 14 residues long. Germline assignment: CDR1 MNHEY and CDR2 SVGEGT. In DNA, the CDR3 is TGTGCCAGCAGTTCATGGCAGTCGAACACTGAAGCTTTCTTT. This encodes CASSSWQSNTEAFF.

This clonotype has at least ten counts. The rearrangement uses TRBV5-4 and TRBJ2-3; D gene ambiguous. Deletions cut 1 base from V and 6 bases from J, with 6 bases between. The CDR3 runs to 12 residues. Germline CDR1 is SGHNT and CDR2 is YYREEE (reference sequence). The CDR3 nucleotides are TGTGCCAGCAGCTTGTCCCTGGATACGCAGTATTTT. Protein sequence: CASSLSLDTQYF.

This clonotype came up once. This may arise from a read error, as a much more abundant clone is one base away. The CDR3 region has the DNA TGTGCCGCCAGTGATTTGCAGCGGGGGGACACCGGGGAGCTGTTTTTT. This encodes CAASDLQRGDTGELFF. The V call is TRBV24-1, the J call TRBJ2-2, with TRBD2 identical over 9 bases. This CDR3 is built from 16 residues. Germline CDR1 is KGHDR and CDR2 is SFDVKD.

This clonotype has ten or more counts. The rearrangement joins TRBV3-1 to TRBJ2-1; no reliable D call. Per germline, CDR1 LGHDT and CDR2 YNNKEL (reference sequence). This CDR3 comprises 14 residues. The V and J ends lost 4 bases and 5 bases respectively, with 12 bases between them. CDR3 loop: CASSPPHSNNEQFF. The CDR3 nucleotides read TGTGCCAGCAGCCCCCCCCACTCAAACAATGAGCAGTTCTTC.

Many counts were recorded for this clonotype. This sequence joins TRBV12-3 or TRBV12-4 and TRBJ2-7; D is uncertain. The CDR3 contains 21 residues. V lost 5 bases, J lost 0 bases, and 32 bases lay in between. For the CDR3, the DNA is TGTGCCAGCAGTATAAGAAATCCTACCGACCGGAAGGCACCCACCTCCTACGAGCAGTACTTC. As protein: CASSIRNPTDRKAPTSYEQYF.

This clonotype was counted at least ten times. The chain links TRBV7-2 to TRBJ2-3; 8 nucleotides align to TRBD2. Trimming cost V 4 bases and J 14 bases; bases outside gene matches: 11. Germline V gene data show CDR1 as SGHTA and CDR2 as FQGNSA. The CDR3 is 13 amino acids. The CDR3 nucleotides are TGTGCCAGCAGCTCAGCGTCCGGGGGGGTATCGTATTTT. Translating it yields CASSSASGGVSYF.

This clonotype came up many times. V usage is TRBV20-1 and J usage is TRBJ2-1; possibly TRBD2 for D (6 bases). Trimming took 7 bases from V and 13 from J, leaving 17 bases between them. From germline, CDR1 is DFQATT and CDR2 SNEGSKA (reference sequence). This CDR3 spans 11 amino acids. DNA of the CDR3: TGCAGTGTCGTCCCGGGACTGGGACAGTTCTTC. It is translated as CSVVPGLGQFF.

This clonotype was observed at least ten times. The chain recombines TRBV4-2 with TRBJ2-3; 10 positions match TRBD2. J was trimmed by 0 bases and V by 2 bases; bases with no gene match: 14. CDR1 and CDR2 from the germline V gene are LGHNA and YNFKEQ. The length of the CDR3 is 20 residues. The CDR3 is CASSQQASLAGDTSTDTQYF. The CDR3 coding sequence is TGTGCCAGCAGCCAACAGGCCAGTCTAGCGGGAGACACTAGCACAGATACGCAGTATTTT.

At least ten counts were recorded for this clonotype. This chain uses TRBV7-3 with TRBJ2-2, with 7 nucleotides matching TRBD1. The CDR3 has 16 residues. V lost 5 bases and J lost 1; bases outside the gene matches: 7. Germline lookup yields CDR1 SGHTA and CDR2 FQGTGA. The DNA for the CDR3 is TGTGCCAGCAGCCACCCAGGGGACAGGAACACCGGGGAGCTGTTTTTT. This gives the protein CASSHPGDRNTGELFF. Supplemented by reference TRBV7-3 and TRBJ2-2, the full variable domain reads GAGVSQTPSNKVTEKGKYVELRCDPISGHTALYWYRQSLGQGPEFLIYFQGTGAADDSGLPNDRFFAVRPEGSVSTLKIQRTERGDSAVYLCASSHPGDRNTGELFFGEGSRLTVL.

This clonotype was detected many times. The rearrangement uses TRBV6-5 and TRBJ1-2; TRBD1 might be the D (6 bases). The CDR3 spans 13 residues. The germline V and J ends were trimmed by 5 bases and 3 bases, with 10 bases remaining between them. Germline V gene sequence: CDR1 MNHEY, CDR2 SVGAGI. The CDR3 loop is CASSRTDDYGYTF. CDR3 in DNA: TGTGCCAGCAGTCGGACAGATGACTATGGCTACACCTTC.